Below, 11 T cell receptor beta chains from the same sample are listed, as sequenced in a study of T-cell reconstitution after alpha-beta-depleted transplantation in children. This sample's TCRbeta library carried unique molecular identifier barcodes. TCRdb reprocessed the PCR reads via MiXCR and lists one record per CDR3 protein. The sample lists a few hundred thousand distinct CDR3 sequences, under 15% occurring once. The starting material was PBMCs, mostly from graft donor cells, obtained 360 days after TCRalphabeta/CD19-depleted stem cell transplant. Every receptor here comes from a male patient younger than 18 who had a stem cell transplant for acute myeloid leukemia, so the T cells may come from the graft donor.

The CDR3 DNA is TGTGCCAGCACGAGGAAGAGTCCAGAGACCCAGTACTTC. Translated, it gives CASTRKSPETQYF. The chain uses TRBV7-3 and TRBJ2-5; D call uncertain. The CDR3 extends over 13 amino acids. Trimming cost V 7 bases and J 4 bases, with 13 bases left between them. Germline CDR1 is SGHTA and CDR2 is FQGTGA.

This clonotype was counted only a few times. The chain combines TRBV18 with TRBJ2-7, with TRBD2 matching 7 bases. V gave up 5 bases and J gave up 5 bases; unmatched junction bases: 6. Germline V gives CDR1 KGHSH, CDR2 LQKENI. The CDR3 loop spans 13 amino acids. DNA of the CDR3: TGTGCCAGCTCAACTACGGGGGGTAACGAGCAGTACTTC. Amino acid sequence: CASSTTGGNEQYF.

The rearrangement joins TRBV6-1 to TRBJ2-5, with TRBD2 matching over 12 bases. Germline CDR1 is MNHNS and CDR2 is SASEGT. This CDR3 contains 16 residues. J was trimmed by 1 base and V by 5 bases; bases with no gene match: 5. This CDR3 reads CASSPPGLAGQETQYF. CDR3 bases: TGTGCCAGCAGTCCTCCGGGACTAGCGGGCCAAGAGACCCAGTACTTC.

A few counts support this clonotype. The V call is TRBV7-2, the J call TRBJ1-1; D ambiguous. Germline V gene data show CDR1 as SGHTA and CDR2 as FQGNSA. The CDR3 is made up of 13 amino acids. The V end was cut by 1 base, the J end by 3 bases, with 6 bases between. The CDR3 loop reads CASSLGPYTEAFF. CDR3 in DNA: TGTGCCAGCAGCTTAGGGCCATACACTGAAGCTTTCTTT.

This clonotype was observed a handful of times. J is TRBJ2-2 and V is TRBV12-3 or TRBV12-4, with no clear D. The CDR3 is 14 amino acids. V was shortened by 3 bases and J by 4 bases, with 9 bases between the two germline ends. The CDR3 coding sequence is TGTGCCAGCAGTTTTTTGGTATCCACCGGGGAGCTGTTTTTT. Its protein is CASSFLVSTGELFF.

This clonotype was recorded many times. The chain couples TRBV29-1 to TRBJ1-5, with a weak D call TRBD1 (5 bases). The V gene lost 3 bases and the J gene lost 2 bases, with 14 bases spanning the gap. Germline CDR1 and CDR2: SQVTM and ANQGSEA. CDR3 length equals 15 residues. The CDR3 DNA sequence: TGCAGCGTTGATCTTTGGGGGGTTTGCAATCAGCCCCAGCATTTT. Translated: CSVDLWGVCNQPQHF.

The genes are TRBV5-1 and TRBJ1-4, with D perhaps matching TRBD1 (6 bases). The CDR3 runs 15 residues. Germline CDR1 reads SGHRS; CDR2 reads YFSETQ. V was pared by 4 bases and J by 7 bases, with 17 bases between. This CDR3 reads CASSVTRDTAEKLFF. The CDR3, as DNA: TGCGCCAGCAGCGTCACCCGGGACACAGCTGAAAAACTGTTTTTT.

This clonotype was found many times. The junction and the germline gene differ at one end; a read error may be behind it. The V call is TRBV6-1, the J call TRBJ2-7; 7 bases match TRBD2. The CDR3 loop spans 15 amino acids. Per the germline V gene, CDR1 is MNHNS and CDR2 is SASEGT. The CDR3 region has the DNA TGTGCCAGCAGGGAAGCCGGGACTACCCTCTACGAGCAGTACTTC. Its protein product is CASREAGTTLYEQYF.

This clonotype was found a few times. The gene calls are TRBV5-8 and TRBJ2-7; weak D call: TRBD1 (5 bases). Trimming stripped 0 bases from V and 0 bases from J, with 10 bases between. The V gene's germline CDR1 is SGHTS and CDR2 YDEGEE. This CDR3 has 15 residues. In nucleotides, the CDR3 is TGTGCCAGCAGCTTGGGAGACAGTCCCTCCTACGAGCAGTACTTC. Amino acids: CASSLGDSPSYEQYF. Full variable domain (missing parts from reference TRBV5-8 and TRBJ2-7): EAGVTQSPTHLIKTRGQQATLRCSPISGHTSVYWYQQALGLGLQFLLWYDEGEERNRGNFPPRFSGRQFPNYSSELNVNALELEDSALYLCASSLGDSPSYEQYFGPGTRLTVT.

In this sample, this clonotype turned up many times. The rearrangement joins TRBV4-1 to TRBJ2-1; D perhaps matches TRBD2 (6 bases). The CDR3 length is 14 residues. The germline CDR1 and CDR2 sequences are MGHRA and YSYEKL. Trimming left V 1 base short and J 10 bases short, with 14 bases between. The CDR3 sequence: CASSQAHSAGEQFF. In DNA, the CDR3 is TGCGCCAGCAGCCAAGCGCATTCGGCGGGAGAGCAGTTCTTC.

This clonotype was observed at least ten times. This chain links TRBV20-1 with TRBJ2-2; maybe TRBD2 (6 bases). The CDR3 is 15 amino acids. Germline lookup yields CDR1 DFQATT and CDR2 SNEGSKA (reference sequence). Trimming stripped 3 bases from V and 7 bases from J, with 18 bases between. CDR3 amino acids: CSASGRPRGDGELFF. The CDR3 nucleotides read TGCAGTGCTAGCGGGAGACCGCGGGGAGACGGGGAGCTGTTTTTT.